This T cell receptor (beta chain) comes out of a study of Graves' ophthalmopathy and Graves' hyperthyroidism. Amplification of TCR beta CDR3 regions used RNA transcripts. Second-round multiplex PCR came after first-round RT-PCR with HTBI primers. In TCRdb, the multiplex PCR reads were re-called with MiXCR into one record per CDR3 protein. The profile shows 220,000 or so distinct CDR3 sequences, around a fifth of them singletons. This clonotype was counted ten times or more. The material sequenced was peripheral blood. The clonotype comes from a woman aged 45-60 years with Graves' ophthalmopathy.

This chain's CDR3 is CASSSVGSGSGYEQYF. The CDR3 coding sequence is TGTGCCAGCAGCTCAGTAGGAAGCGGGAGTGGTTACGAGCAGTACTTC. The chain links TRBV11-2 to TRBJ2-7, with 8 bases identical to TRBD2. The CDR3 totals 16 residues. J lost 4 bases, V lost 4 bases, and 12 bases had no gene match. Germline V gene data show CDR1 as SGHAT and CDR2 as FQNNGV.